Included here is one T cell receptor (beta chain) sequence, with context. Its antigen is not known. V was pared by 1 base and J by 8 bases, with 11 bases between. CDR1 is MNHEY and CDR2 is SVGAGI in the germline V gene. The CDR3 covers 13 residues. The record originates from a study of cytomegalovirus exposure and HLA in healthy donors. Study-wide results and caveats: When a later analysis was performed, an Asian-associated ancestry cluster reportedly had fewer N-insertions than the roughly 700-donor mean. V segments that were indistinguishable, TRBV6-2 and TRBV6-3 among them, were omitted from analysis. The classifier reportedly diagnosed cytomegalovirus status with high sensitivity and specificity.

PCR involved 60 Vbeta and 13 Jbeta primers. Under the authors' procedure: Later, an analysis found about 80 million unique TCR beta chains, and some 10 million of these were shared. Clones were sequenced by immunoSEQ multiplex PCR, and TCRdb holds only the in-frame ones, with some missing. V, J and clone size are taken as reported in that table, and D and trimming were inferred from the DNA itself. Here the sample spans about 120,000 clones, over 75% being singletons. This TCR was recovered from a young woman in good health and CMV-seronegative. This chain links TRBV6-5 with TRBJ1-2, with a weak D call TRBD1 (5 bases). Specimen: PBMCs. This CDR3 is CASSYYGGGGYTF. The CDR3 bases are TGTGCCAGCAGTTACTACGGGGGAGGAGGCTACACCTTC.